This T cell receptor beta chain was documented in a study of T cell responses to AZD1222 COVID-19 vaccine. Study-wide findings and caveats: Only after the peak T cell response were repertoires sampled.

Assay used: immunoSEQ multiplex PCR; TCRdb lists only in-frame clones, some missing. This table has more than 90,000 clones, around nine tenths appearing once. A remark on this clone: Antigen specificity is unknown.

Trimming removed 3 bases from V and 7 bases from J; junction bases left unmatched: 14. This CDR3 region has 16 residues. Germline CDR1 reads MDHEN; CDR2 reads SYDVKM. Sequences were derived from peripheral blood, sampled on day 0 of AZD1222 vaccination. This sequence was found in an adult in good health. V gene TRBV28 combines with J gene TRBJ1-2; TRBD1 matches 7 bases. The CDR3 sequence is CASSFASGTEGLGYTF. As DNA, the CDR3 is TGTGCCAGCAGTTTCGCGTCCGGGACAGAAGGGCTTGGCTACACCTTC.